The 29 T cell receptor beta chains listed next were all sequenced from one sample in a study of blood T cell repertoires in COVID-19. Assay used: immunoSEQ multiplex PCR; TCRdb lists only in-frame clones, some missing. The data contain roughly 72,000 clones, around 80% of them singletons. Sequencing input: peripheral blood. These receptors all come from a man between 65 and 85 years old who had recovered from COVID-19.

The table lists this clone with a few counts. V is TRBV30 and J is TRBJ1-1; D unclear. Per germline, CDR1 GTSNPN and CDR2 SVGIG (reference sequence). CDR3 length: 13 residues. The CDR3 is CGCGENRNTEAFF. The CDR3 DNA sequence: TGTGGGTGCGGGGAAAATAGGAACACTGAAGCTTTCTTT.

V gene TRBV18 combines with J gene TRBJ2-3; possible D gene TRBD1, 5 bases. The germline CDR1 and CDR2 sequences are KGHSH and LQKENI. The CDR3 is 15 amino acids. V was pared by 5 bases and J by 2 bases, with 14 bases between. The CDR3 sequence is CASSSDRFATDTQYF. The DNA for the CDR3 is TGTGCCAGCTCATCTGACAGATTCGCCACAGATACGCAGTATTTT.

V and J are TRBV2 and TRBJ1-1; 9 nucleotides match TRBD1. Germline assignment: CDR1 SNHLY and CDR2 FYNNEI. V lost 8 bases and J lost 1; bases outside the gene matches: 8. CDR3 size: 15 residues. CDR3 sequence reads: CASLYEGQGNTEAFF. For the CDR3, the DNA is TGTGCCAGCCTTTACGAGGGACAGGGGAACACTGAAGCTTTCTTT.

The genes are TRBV5-6 and TRBJ2-5, with a tentative D call TRBD2 (5 bases). The length of the CDR3 is 13 residues. The germline gives CDR1 SGHDT, CDR2 YYEEEE. V was clipped by 4 bases and J by 4 bases, with 11 bases between them. The CDR3 sequence is CASSLRRPETQYF. The CDR3 DNA reads as TGTGCCAGCAGCCTTCGGAGGCCAGAGACCCAGTACTTC.

The chain carries TRBV5-8 and TRBJ1-5; D possibly corresponds to TRBD1 (6 bases). The germline V gene encodes CDR1 SGHTS and CDR2 YDEGEE. Trimming took off 0 bases at V and 2 bases at J, with 9 bases between the two ends. The CDR3 has 15 amino acids. The CDR3 here is CASSLEGGGNQPQHF. In DNA, the CDR3 is TGTGCCAGCAGCTTGGAAGGGGGTGGCAATCAGCCCCAGCATTTT. The full variable domain, in which reference TRBV5-8 and TRBJ1-5 provide the parts outside the CDR3, is EAGVTQSPTHLIKTRGQQATLRCSPISGHTSVYWYQQALGLGLQFLLWYDEGEERNRGNFPPRFSGRQFPNYSSELNVNALELEDSALYLCASSLEGGGNQPQHFGDGTRLSIL.

This chain links TRBV27 with TRBJ1-5, with D maybe TRBD1 (6 bases). The CDR3 has 15 residues. Germline CDR1 MNHEY, CDR2 SMNVEV (reference sequence). V was shortened by 2 bases and J by 3 bases, with 11 bases between the two germline ends. CDR3 amino acids: CASSLTGFFNQPQHF. CDR3 DNA: TGTGCCAGCAGTTTAACAGGGTTTTTCAATCAGCCCCAGCATTTT.

The V gene is TRBV5-1, the J gene TRBJ2-5, with D possibly being TRBD1 (5 bases). In germline, CDR1 is SGHRS, CDR2 YFSETQ. The CDR3 loop spans 14 amino acids. V was shortened by 0 bases and J by 0 bases, with 6 bases between the two germline ends. For the CDR3, the DNA is TGCGCCAGCAGCTTGGCGACAGACCAAGAGACCCAGTACTTC. Translated, it gives CASSLATDQETQYF.

The J gene is TRBJ2-2, the V gene TRBV18, with 7 bases identical to TRBD1. Germline V CDR1 and CDR2: KGHSH, LQKENI. The CDR3 has 17 amino acids. V trimming: 2 bases; J trimming: 0 bases; junction bases outside the gene matches: 6. The CDR3 is CASSPNLQGANTGELFF. The DNA of the CDR3 is TGTGCCAGCTCACCAAACCTCCAGGGGGCGAACACCGGGGAGCTGTTTTTT.

This clone was seen a handful of times. This chain connects TRBV4-2 to TRBJ1-1; TRBD1 might be the D (5 bases). Germline-derived CDR1 and CDR2 are LGHNA and YNFKEQ. This CDR3 comprises 16 residues. V lost 0 bases, J lost 5 bases, and 16 bases lay in between. The CDR3 DNA sequence: TGTGCCAGCAGCCAAGATTTGGGGCAGGGTGGGACTGAAGCTTTCTTT. Translating it yields CASSQDLGQGGTEAFF.

This rearrangement joins TRBV7-9 to TRBJ2-7; 10 positions agree with TRBD2. Germline-derived CDR1 and CDR2 are SEHNR and FQNEAQ (reference sequence). The CDR3 extends over 13 amino acids. The V gene end was trimmed by 0 bases and the J gene end by 7 bases; junction bases not matched to a gene: 0. CDR3 in DNA: TGTGCCAGCAGCTTAGCACTAGCGGGAGAGCAGTACTTC. This encodes CASSLALAGEQYF.

V gene TRBV6-5 combines with J gene TRBJ1-4; D possibly corresponds to TRBD1 (5 bases). Trimming took 4 bases from V and 8 from J, leaving 17 bases between them. Germline assignment: CDR1 MNHEY and CDR2 SVGAGI. The CDR3 spans 15 residues. This CDR3 reads CASSFTTLGGEKLFF. CDR3 bases: TGTGCCAGCAGTTTCACCACCTTGGGGGGAGAAAAACTGTTTTTT.

This clone showed up just a few times. V is TRBV5-1 and J is TRBJ2-2; 8 positions match TRBD1. Trimming took 4 bases from V and 4 from J; bases not matched to a gene: 3. This CDR3 comprises 14 residues. From germline, CDR1 is SGHRS and CDR2 YFSETQ. CDR3 sequence: CASSVTGGTGELFF. The CDR3 bases are TGCGCCAGCAGCGTTACAGGGGGCACCGGGGAGCTGTTTTTT.

Written as DNA, the CDR3 is TGTGCCAGCAGTGAACTAGCGGACTTCAATGAGCAGTTCTTC. Its translation: CASSELADFNEQFF. The chain employs TRBV6-1 and TRBJ2-1; TRBD2 matches at 7 bases. Germline loops: CDR1 MNHNS, CDR2 SASEGT. The CDR3 is 14 residues long. V shed 2 bases and J 6 bases; nucleotides not matched to a gene: 4.

The J gene is TRBJ2-3, the V gene TRBV24-1; TRBD1 agrees at 8 bases. The germline V gene encodes CDR1 KGHDR and CDR2 SFDVKD. CDR3 length: 17 amino acids. The junction had 10 bases not matched to a gene; V was cut back by 0 bases and J by 6 bases. CDR3 region: CATSDLRTGHAVDTQYF. DNA of the CDR3: TGTGCCACCAGTGATTTGCGGACAGGGCACGCGGTCGATACGCAGTATTTT.

The chain has TRBV4-3 and TRBJ2-2; 10 bases agree with TRBD1. Germline V gives CDR1 LGHNA, CDR2 YSLEER. V lost 4 bases and J lost 3; bases outside the gene matches: 2. The length of the CDR3 is 15 residues. This CDR3 is CASSLDRGYTGELFF. Written as DNA, the CDR3 is TGCGCCAGCAGCCTGGACAGGGGGTACACCGGGGAGCTGTTTTTT.

V gene TRBV7-2 combines with J gene TRBJ1-3; 10 nucleotides match TRBD1. The V segment lost 2 bases and the J segment 3 bases; nucleotides outside the gene matches: 13. Germline-derived CDR1 and CDR2 are SGHTA and FQGNSA. The CDR3 sequence is 19 residues long. The DNA for the CDR3 is TGTGCCAGCAGCTTATTTACTGGCCTCGACAGGGGGCTTGGAAACACCATATATTTT. Translation: CASSLFTGLDRGLGNTIYF.

This rearrangement joins TRBV28 to TRBJ2-5, with 10 bases that match TRBD2. The V segment lost 1 base and the J segment 5 bases; nucleotides outside the gene matches: 7. Germline V lookup: CDR1 MDHEN, CDR2 SYDVKM. The CDR3 is 16 amino acids. The CDR3 nucleotides are TGTGCCAGCAGTTTATCAGCGGGAGGGCTTATGGAGACCCAGTACTTC. Its translation is CASSLSAGGLMETQYF.

The chain joins TRBV30 to TRBJ2-5; 7 bases line up with TRBD2. V lost 0 bases to trimming and J lost 1 base; unmatched junction nucleotides: 11. The germline V gene has CDR1 GTSNPN and CDR2 SVGIG (reference sequence). The CDR3 length is 17 residues. CDR3 sequence (DNA): TGTGCCTGGAGTGTCTTAGTTGATCTAGCGGCCCAAGAGACCCAGTACTTC. Translation gives CAWSVLVDLAAQETQYF.

CDR3 residues: CASSRDFTGELFF. CDR3 nucleotides: TGTGCCAGCAGTCGGGATTTTACCGGGGAGCTGTTTTTT. J is TRBJ2-2 and V is TRBV28, with D perhaps TRBD2 (5 bases). CDR3 length equals 13 residues. The germline gives CDR1 MDHEN, CDR2 SYDVKM. The germline V and J ends were trimmed by 5 bases and 5 bases, with 9 bases remaining between them.

The chain recombines TRBV28 with TRBJ1-5, with a tentative D call TRBD1 (5 bases). Germline-derived CDR1 and CDR2 are MDHEN and SYDVKM. The CDR3 runs to 14 residues. The V gene lost 5 bases and the J gene lost 7 bases, with 15 bases spanning the gap. In DNA, the CDR3 is TGTGCCAGCAGTACCGGGACTTTATCCCAGCCCCAGCATTTT. Its protein product is CASSTGTLSQPQHF.

This chain connects TRBV7-9 to TRBJ2-2, with 8 bases aligning to TRBD1. Looked up from germline, CDR1 is SEHNR and CDR2 is FQNEAQ (reference sequence). CDR3 size: 19 residues. Trimming took 5 bases from V and 2 from J; bases not matched to a gene: 16. Here the CDR3 DNA reads TGTGCCAGCAGCCTTACCGGGACAGGAGGTTTGGGAAACACCGGGGAGCTGTTTTTT. It yields the protein CASSLTGTGGLGNTGELFF.

This chain connects TRBV5-6 to TRBJ1-2; no firm D call. V dropped 4 bases and J dropped 4 bases, with 17 bases sitting between them. The CDR3 is 15 amino acids. Germline V gene sequence: CDR1 SGHDT, CDR2 YYEEEE. The CDR3 reads CASSRPGSLGYGYTF. The CDR3 DNA is TGTGCCAGCAGCAGGCCGGGGTCCCTAGGCTATGGCTACACCTTC.

V and J are TRBV6-5 and TRBJ1-2, with 7 nucleotides matching TRBD1. This CDR3 spans 13 amino acids. The J segment lost 8 bases and the V segment lost 2 bases, leaving 5 bases of the junction unmatched. Germline CDR1 MNHEY, CDR2 SVGAGI. This chain's CDR3 is CASSYNDRDGYTF. The CDR3 DNA reads as TGTGCCAGCAGTTACAATGACAGGGACGGCTACACCTTC.

The chain combines TRBV3-1 (or the pseudogene TRBV3-2) with TRBJ1-4; TRBD1 matches at 8 bases. Trimming at V came to 0 bases and at J to 1 base, leaving 16 bases not matched to a gene. The CDR3 sequence is 21 residues long. CDR1 LGHDT and CDR2 YNNKEL come from the germline V gene (reference sequence). The CDR3 bases are TGTGCCAGCAGCCAAGATGTGGGGAAAATCCGGGACAGGAGAACTAATGAAAAACTGTTTTTT. Protein product: CASSQDVGKIRDRRTNEKLFF.

The gene calls are TRBV10-3 and TRBJ1-1, with a tentative D call TRBD1 (5 bases). Germline loops: CDR1 ENHRY, CDR2 SYGVKD. Trimming took off 10 bases at V and 4 bases at J, with 16 bases between the two ends. CDR3 length equals 13 residues. The CDR3 loop is CATSDGGGTEAFF. The CDR3 DNA sequence: TGTGCCACCTCCGACGGGGGAGGCACTGAAGCTTTCTTT.

A few counts support this clone. This sequence joins TRBV12-5 and TRBJ2-1; 13 nucleotides line up with TRBD2. The germline CDR1 and CDR2 sequences are LGHNT and FRNRAP. With 5 bases clipped from V and 7 bases from J, the junction kept 8 bases outside the gene matches. This CDR3 spans 16 amino acids. DNA of the CDR3: TGTGCTAGTGGTGGGCCGACTAGCGGGGGGACAAATGAGCAGTTCTTC. Translating gives CASGGPTSGGTNEQFF.

The count of this clone is one. The chain carries TRBV29-1 and TRBJ2-7; TRBD2 aligns across 9 bases. There are 14 residues in the CDR3. V shed 2 bases and J 4 bases; nucleotides not matched to a gene: 6. Looked up from germline, CDR1 is SQVTM and CDR2 is ANQGSEA. The CDR3 nucleotides read TGCAGCGTTGAAAAATGGACTAGCGTTTACGAGCAGTACTTC. This translates into CSVEKWTSVYEQYF.

The chain carries TRBV29-1 and TRBJ2-2; no firm D call. The CDR3 contains 14 residues. V was shortened by 2 bases and J by 1 base, with 8 bases between the two germline ends. Germline V gene lookup returns CDR1 SQVTM and CDR2 ANQGSEA. This chain's CDR3 is CSVEFGLNTGELFF. DNA for the CDR3: TGCAGCGTTGAATTCGGTCTGAACACCGGGGAGCTGTTTTTT.

This sequence joins TRBV29-1 and TRBJ2-1; TRBD1 matches 7 bases. The CDR3 is 13 amino acids. V lost 6 bases to trimming and J lost 9 bases; unmatched junction nucleotides: 11. Per germline, CDR1 SQVTM and CDR2 ANQGSEA. The CDR3 DNA sequence: TGCAGCGTGGGCCGACAGGGATATGGTGAGCAGTTCTTC. As protein: CSVGRQGYGEQFF.